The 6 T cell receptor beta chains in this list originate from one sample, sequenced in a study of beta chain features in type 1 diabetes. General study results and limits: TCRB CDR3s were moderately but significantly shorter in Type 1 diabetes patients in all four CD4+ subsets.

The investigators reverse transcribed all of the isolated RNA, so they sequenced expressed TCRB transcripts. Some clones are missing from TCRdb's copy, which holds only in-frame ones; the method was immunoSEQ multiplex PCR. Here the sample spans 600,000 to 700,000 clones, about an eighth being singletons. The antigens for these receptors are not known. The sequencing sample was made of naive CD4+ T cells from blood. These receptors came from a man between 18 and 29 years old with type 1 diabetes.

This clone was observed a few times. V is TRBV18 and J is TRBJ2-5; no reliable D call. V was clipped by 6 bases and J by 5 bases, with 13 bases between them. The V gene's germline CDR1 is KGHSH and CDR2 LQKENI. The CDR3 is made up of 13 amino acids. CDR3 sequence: CASSNPIVETQYF. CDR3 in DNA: TGTGCCAGCTCCAACCCAATTGTGGAGACCCAGTACTTC.

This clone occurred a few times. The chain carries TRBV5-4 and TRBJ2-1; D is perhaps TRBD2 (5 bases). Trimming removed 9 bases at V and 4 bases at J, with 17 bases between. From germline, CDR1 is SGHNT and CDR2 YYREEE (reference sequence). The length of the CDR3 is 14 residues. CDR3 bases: TGTGCCACCAAGGACGTTGGGGAGTACAATGAGCAGTTCTTC. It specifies CATKDVGEYNEQFF.

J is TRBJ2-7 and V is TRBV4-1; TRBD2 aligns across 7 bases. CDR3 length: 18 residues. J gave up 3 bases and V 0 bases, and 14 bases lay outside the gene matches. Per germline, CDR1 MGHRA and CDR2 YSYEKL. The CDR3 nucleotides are TGCGCCAGCAGCCAAGACCTAAGAGCGGGGCCTACATACTACGAGCAGTACTTC. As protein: CASSQDLRAGPTYYEQYF.

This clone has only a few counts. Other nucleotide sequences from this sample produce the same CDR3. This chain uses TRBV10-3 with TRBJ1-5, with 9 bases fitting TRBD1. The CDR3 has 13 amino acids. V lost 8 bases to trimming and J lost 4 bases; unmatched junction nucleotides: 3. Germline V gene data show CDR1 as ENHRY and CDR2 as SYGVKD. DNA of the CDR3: TGTGCCATCCGGGACAGGGAAAATCAGCCCCAGCATTTT. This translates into CAIRDRENQPQHF.

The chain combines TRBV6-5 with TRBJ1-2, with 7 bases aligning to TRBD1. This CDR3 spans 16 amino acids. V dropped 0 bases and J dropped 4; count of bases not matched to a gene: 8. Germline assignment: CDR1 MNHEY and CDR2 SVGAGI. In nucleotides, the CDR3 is TGTGCCAGCAGTTACTCTGCTGTGGGGACAGCCTATGGCTACACCTTC. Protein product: CASSYSAVGTAYGYTF.

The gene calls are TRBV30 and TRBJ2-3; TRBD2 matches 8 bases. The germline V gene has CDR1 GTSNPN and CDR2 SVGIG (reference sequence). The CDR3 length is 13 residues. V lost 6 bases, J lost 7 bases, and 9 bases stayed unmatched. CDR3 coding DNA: TGTGCCTGCGAACGGGGGGGCGTAAATACGCAGTATTTT. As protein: CACERGGVNTQYF.